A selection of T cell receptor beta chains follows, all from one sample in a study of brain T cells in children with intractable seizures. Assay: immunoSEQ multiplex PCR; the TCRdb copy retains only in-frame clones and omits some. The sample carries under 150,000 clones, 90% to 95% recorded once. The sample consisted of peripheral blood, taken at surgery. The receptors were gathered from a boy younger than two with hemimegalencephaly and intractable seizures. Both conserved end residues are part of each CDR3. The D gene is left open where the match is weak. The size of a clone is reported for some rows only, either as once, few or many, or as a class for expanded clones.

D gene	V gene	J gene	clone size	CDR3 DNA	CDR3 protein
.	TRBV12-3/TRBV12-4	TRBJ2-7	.	TGTGCCAGCAGCCGTGACCCCTACGAGCAGTACTTC	CASSRDPYEQYF
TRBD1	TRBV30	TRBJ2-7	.	TGTGCCTGGAGGAGAGGACAGGCCTACGAGCAGTACTTC	CAWRRGQAYEQYF
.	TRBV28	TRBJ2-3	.	TGTGCCAGCAGTTTATGGGGATCGGGTTCCACAGATACGCAGTATTTT	CASSLWGSGSTDTQYF
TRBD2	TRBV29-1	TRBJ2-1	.	TGCAGCGGCGGGGGAAGGAATGAGCAGTTCTTC	CSGGGRNEQFF
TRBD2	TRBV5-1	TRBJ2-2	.	TGCGCCAGCAGCTCCGGACTAGCGGCCAACACCGGGGAGCTGTTTTTT	CASSSGLAANTGELFF
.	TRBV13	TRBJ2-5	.	TGTGCCAGCAGCTTAGTTGGGCGCAAAGAGACCCAGTACTTC	CASSLVGRKETQYF
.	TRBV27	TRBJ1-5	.	TGTGCCAGCAGTCCAGACAGAAGCAATCAGCCCCAGCATTTT	CASSPDRSNQPQHF
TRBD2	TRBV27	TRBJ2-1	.	TGTGCCAGCAGCCGCCGCGGGACTAGCGGGGGGAATGAGCAGTTCTTC	CASSRRGTSGGNEQFF
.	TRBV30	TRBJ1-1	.	TGTGCCGCCACCCAAAATGTAGACACTGAAGCTTTCTTT	CAATQNVDTEAFF
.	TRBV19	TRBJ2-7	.	TGTGCCAGTAGTATAGTTGGATCCCTGCCGAGAGAGCAGTACTTC	CASSIVGSLPREQYF
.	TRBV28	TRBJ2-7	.	TGTGCCAGCAGTTTGAGGGTTGGCTACGAGCAGTACTTC	CASSLRVGYEQYF
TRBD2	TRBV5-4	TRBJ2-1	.	TGTGCCAGCAGCGGGACTAGCGGGAGCCTAATTGCCTACAATGAGCAGTTCTTC	CASSGTSGSLIAYNEQFF
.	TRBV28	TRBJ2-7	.	TGTGCCAGCCCCTCGAAACGGTTTCCCTACGAGCAGTACTTC	CASPSKRFPYEQYF
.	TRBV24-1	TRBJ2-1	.	TGTGCCACCGCTACTATCTATGAGCAGTTCTTC	CATATIYEQFF
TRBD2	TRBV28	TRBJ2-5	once	TGTGCCAGCAGCCGCCGCGGACTAGGGGAGACCCAGTACTTC	CASSRRGLGETQYF
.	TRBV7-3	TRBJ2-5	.	TGTGCCAGCAGCTTAAAGGGGGGACGGACGGTGGAGACCCAGTACTTC	CASSLKGGRTVETQYF
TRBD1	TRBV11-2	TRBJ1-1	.	TGTGCCAGCAGCTTAGGGAGGGGGCATGCTTTCTTT	CASSLGRGHAFF
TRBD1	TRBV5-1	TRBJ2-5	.	TGCGCCAGCAGCTTTTACGACAGGGGCCAAGAGACCCAGTACTTC	CASSFYDRGQETQYF
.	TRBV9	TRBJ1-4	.	TGTGCCAGCAGCGCGGACAGTGGGGAAAAACTGTTTTTT	CASSADSGEKLFF
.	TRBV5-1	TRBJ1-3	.	TGCGCCAGCAGCGGGGATGGGGGCCTGAGAAACACCATATATTTT	CASSGDGGLRNTIYF
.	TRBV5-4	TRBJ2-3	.	TGTGCCAGCAGCTCTCCCGAAGACAGAAGCACAGATACGCAGTATTTT	CASSSPEDRSTDTQYF
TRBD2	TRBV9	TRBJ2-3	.	TGTGCCAGCAGCGTAGGGCCTAGCGGGAGTGATAAAGATACGCAGTATTTT	CASSVGPSGSDKDTQYF
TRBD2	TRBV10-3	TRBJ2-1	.	TGTGCCATCAGTGACCCGACTAGCGGGAGGGACAATGAGCAGTTCTTC	CAISDPTSGRDNEQFF
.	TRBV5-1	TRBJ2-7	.	TGCGCCAGCAGCTTGGACAGTCACTACGAGCAGTACTTC	CASSLDSHYEQYF
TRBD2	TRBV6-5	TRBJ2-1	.	TGTGCCAGCAGTTACGCTAGCGGGAGGGCGGGGAATGAGCAGTTCTTC	CASSYASGRAGNEQFF
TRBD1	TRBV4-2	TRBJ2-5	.	TGTGCCAGCAGCCATCGTGGGACAGGGCAAGAGACCCAGTACTTC	CASSHRGTGQETQYF
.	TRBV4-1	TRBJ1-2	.	TGCGCCAGCAGCCAAGATAAGGGGTCCGCTAACTATGGCTACACCTTC	CASSQDKGSANYGYTF
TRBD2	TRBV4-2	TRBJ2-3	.	TGTGCCAGCAGCCTGAACGGGGCTAGCGGGATTTCGGGAGATACGCAGTATTTT	CASSLNGASGISGDTQYF
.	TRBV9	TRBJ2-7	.	TGTGCCAGCAGCCCCCGGACGGTCCCCTACGAGCAGTACTTC	CASSPRTVPYEQYF